This is a list of T cell receptor beta chains from one sample in a study of radiation and T cells in renal cell carcinoma. Assay: immunoSEQ multiplex PCR; the TCRdb copy retains only in-frame clones and omits some. The sample lists around 130,000 clones, 75% to 85% seen once, with 1.5% to 2% in the top ten. The sequencing here drew on blood, taken from a patient whose treatment included radiotherapy and nephrectomy. The receptors come from a woman aged 60 to 75 with renal cell carcinoma. The conserved cysteine and the conserved F or W are not part of the CDR3 here. Clone sizes are given selectively: once, few, many, or a class where the clone is expanded.

>TRBJ1-3|once|TRBV9
ASSVDAPGNTIY
>TRBJ1-2|once|TRBV29-1
SVERSPGSYGYT
>TRBJ1-1|few|TRBV19
ASSIWQGTEAF
>TRBJ1-6|NA|TRBV6-1
ASSEVGVGSPLH
>TRBJ1-1|once|TRBV28
ASSQVKISYTEAF
>TRBJ2-6|NA|TRBV28
ASSLTVASGANVLT
>TRBJ1-5|NA|TRBV6-1
ASSEIGPSGQPQH
>TRBJ1-1|few|TRBV29-1
SVRQDLNTEAF
>TRBJ2-1|NA|TRBV5-6
ASSGGNNEQF
>TRBJ2-6|NA|TRBV19
ASSDPGQGSGANVLT
>TRBJ2-1|NA|TRBV11-2
ASSLIGGYNEQF
>TRBJ2-7|once|TRBV19
ASREGGGNSYEQY
>TRBJ1-5|few|TRBV7-9
ASSPQGFNQPQH
>TRBJ2-5|few|TRBV4-1
ASKRGGGQETQY
>TRBJ2-1|once|TRBV11-3
ASSFSGTGRRF
>TRBJ2-1|once|TRBV6-5
ASSSATSIGNEQF
>TRBJ2-5|NA|TRBV7-6
ASSLEGGGGETQY
>TRBJ2-7|few|TRBV14
ASSQAGTTRQY
>TRBJ2-7|NA|TRBV27
ASSAFPPLLSRQGGKFYEQY
>TRBJ2-5|NA|TRBV27
ASSPILAGEETQY
>TRBJ2-3|once|TRBV28
ASPPTRGRSDTQY
>TRBJ1-2|NA|TRBV19
ASTRTGGGYGYT
>TRBJ1-6|NA|TRBV11-2
ASSARGWGGNNSPLH
>TRBJ2-7|NA|TRBV27
ASRGISYEQY
>TRBJ2-1|NA|TRBV30
AWTVQGTSGNEQF
>TRBJ2-1|NA|TRBV2
ASSNGQGKYEQF
>TRBJ2-7|NA|TRBV27
ASSLSGNRAYEQY
>TRBJ2-5|NA|TRBV2
ASSVGTSVETQY
>TRBJ2-5|NA|TRBV19
ASSIRTGEGTQY
>TRBJ1-5|few|TRBV19
ASSIVVNQPQH
>TRBJ2-1|NA|TRBV19
ASSTGGQGMNEQF
>TRBJ2-7|NA|TRBV18
ASSLRTGTYEQY
>TRBJ2-7|NA|TRBV29-1
SVVMGYEQY
>TRBJ2-3|few|TRBV5-4
ASSPGGVGTDTQY
>TRBJ1-5|once|TRBV7-9
ASSPDRVVQPQH
>TRBJ1-2|once|TRBV11-2
ASSLMTGVGGYT
>TRBJ2-7|NA|TRBV28
ATWGGFSSYEQY
>TRBJ1-1|NA|TRBV14
ASSQDTQTEAF
>TRBJ2-1|NA|TRBV5-4
ASSLFPRGSAYNEQF
>TRBJ1-1|NA|TRBV6-5
ASSYSIQAHTEAF
>TRBJ2-6|NA|TRBV28
ASGIHSGANVLT